The sequence of this T cell receptor (beta chain) was determined in a study of blood T cell repertoires in COVID-19. This table comes from immunoSEQ multiplex PCR, and its TCRdb copy is limited to in-frame clones, with some not included. The table lists approximately 530,000 clones, 85% to 90% of them singletons, with 7.8% in the top ten. Germline values: CDR1 SNHLY, CDR2 FYNNEI. With V trimmed by 6 bases and J by 7 bases, 17 bases remained unmatched. There are 17 residues in the CDR3. Seattle patient enrollment occurred during active infection, with longitudinal follow-up thereafter. The sequencing input was peripheral blood. This clonotype was sampled from a woman between 50 and 59 years old with COVID-19, enrolled during active disease. The genes are TRBV2 and TRBJ2-3; 9 nucleotides match TRBD1. Here the CDR3 DNA reads TGTGCCAGCAGCCCCGGGACAGGGATCTCCCACGGCCATACGCAGTATTTT. It translates to CASSPGTGISHGHTQYF. The full variable domain, rest sourced from reference TRBV2 and TRBJ2-3, is EPEVTQTPSHQVTQMGQEVILRCVPISNHLYFYWYRQILGQKVEFLVSFYNNEISEKSEIFDDQFSVERPDGSNFTLKIRSTKLEDSAMYFCASSPGTGISHGHTQYFGPGTRLTVL.